This T cell receptor (beta chain) was documented in a study of shared clonotypes between healthy human individuals. Findings and limits, study-wide: Estimated richness values were generally larger in naive subsets than in memory subsets.

Terminally differentiated effector memory CD45RA+ cells were left out of the naive CD8 fraction, which was CD45RO-negative and positively selected for CCR7. The CDR3 contains 13 residues. Trimming removed 4 bases at V and 2 bases at J, with 7 bases between. CDR1 is SGDLS and CDR2 is YYNGEE in the germline V gene. The protocol was immunoSEQ multiplex PCR, while the TCRdb copy is restricted to in-frame clones and leaves out a portion. The sample shows about 2,100,000 clones, 85% to 95% of them seen only once. Turning to this clone: Antigen: not known. The same CDR3 also results from other DNA sequences found in this sample.

The sample taken for sequencing was naive CD8+ T cells from PBMCs. The sequence derives from a man aged 18 to 30 in good health. Some clones in this sample may be carry-over from other donors' samples. The chain has TRBV9 and TRBJ1-5, with D tentatively TRBD1 (5 bases). The CDR3 region has the DNA TGTGCCAGCAGCCCGGGGGGCAATCAGCCCCAGCATTTT. Translating gives CASSPGGNQPQHF. Using reference TRBV9 and TRBJ1-5 for the parts outside the CDR3, the full variable domain is DSGVTQTPKHLITATGQRVTLRCSPRSGDLSVYWYQQSLDQGLQFLIQYYNGEERAKGNILERFSAQQFPDLHSELNLSSLELGDSALYFCASSPGGNQPQHFGDGTRLSIL.